This TCR beta chain was documented in a study of cytomegalovirus exposure and HLA in healthy donors. This clone has just a few counts. As yet, its antigen is unknown. CDR3 length equals 13 residues. V dropped 10 bases and J dropped 4 bases, with 14 bases sitting between them. Germline V gene sequence: CDR1 MNHNY, CDR2 SVGAGI (reference sequence). Healthy individuals who donated bone marrow served as the donors. Although they were nominally healthy when sampled, donors likely had unrecorded immune exposures. The PCR employed 60 Vbeta primers together with 13 Jbeta primers. Libraries were prepared by immunoSEQ multiplex PCR; TCRdb keeps only in-frame clonotypes and omits some of them. The table records about 140,000 clones, roughly a tenth of them present only once. Whole-study results and caveats: Equally common other TCR beta chains were less clonally expanded than HLA-associated ones, a later analysis found.

Sequences were obtained from PBMCs. The chain uses TRBV6-6 and TRBJ1-5; possibly TRBD1 for D (6 bases). The TCR was taken from a male donor in good health and CMV-seronegative. CDR3 sequence reads: CATHQGLNQPQHF. CDR3 DNA: TGTGCCACTCACCAGGGGTTAAATCAGCCCCAGCATTTT.